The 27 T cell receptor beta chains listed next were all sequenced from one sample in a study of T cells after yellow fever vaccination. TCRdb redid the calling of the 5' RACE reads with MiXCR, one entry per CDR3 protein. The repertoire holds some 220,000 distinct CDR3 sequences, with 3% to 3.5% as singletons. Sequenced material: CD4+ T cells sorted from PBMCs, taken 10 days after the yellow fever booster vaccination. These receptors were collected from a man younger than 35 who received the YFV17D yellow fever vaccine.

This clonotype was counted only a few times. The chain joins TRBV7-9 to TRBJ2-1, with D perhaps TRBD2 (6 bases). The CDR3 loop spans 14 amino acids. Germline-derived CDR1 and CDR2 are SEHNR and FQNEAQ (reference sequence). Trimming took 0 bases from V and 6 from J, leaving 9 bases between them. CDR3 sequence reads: CASSLALAPNEQFF. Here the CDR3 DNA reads TGTGCCAGCAGCTTAGCCCTAGCGCCCAATGAGCAGTTCTTC.

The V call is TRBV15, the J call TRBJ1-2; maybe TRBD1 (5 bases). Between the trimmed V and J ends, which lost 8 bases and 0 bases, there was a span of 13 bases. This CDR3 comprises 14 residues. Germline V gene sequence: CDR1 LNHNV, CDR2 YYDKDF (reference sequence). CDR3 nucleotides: TGTGCCACCGGGCTCGACAGAGCTAACTATGGCTACACCTTC. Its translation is CATGLDRANYGYTF.

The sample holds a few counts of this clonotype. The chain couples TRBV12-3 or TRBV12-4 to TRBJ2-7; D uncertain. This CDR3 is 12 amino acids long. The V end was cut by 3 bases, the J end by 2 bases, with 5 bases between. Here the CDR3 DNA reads TGTGCCAGCAGTTTTTCGACCTACGAGCAGTACGTC. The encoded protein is CASSFSTYEQYV.

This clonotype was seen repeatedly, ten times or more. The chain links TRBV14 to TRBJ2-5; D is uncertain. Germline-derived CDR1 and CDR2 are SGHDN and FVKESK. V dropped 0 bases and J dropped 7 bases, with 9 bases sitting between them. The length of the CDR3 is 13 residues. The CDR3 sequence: CASSQDGLGTQYF. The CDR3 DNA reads TGTGCCAGCAGCCAAGATGGTCTGGGGACCCAGTACTTC.

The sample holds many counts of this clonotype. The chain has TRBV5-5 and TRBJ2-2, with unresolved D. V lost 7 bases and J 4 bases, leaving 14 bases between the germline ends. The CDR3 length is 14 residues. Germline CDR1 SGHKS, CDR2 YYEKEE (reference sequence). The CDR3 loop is CASYREWSTGELFF. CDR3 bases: TGTGCCAGCTATAGGGAATGGAGCACCGGGGAGCTGTTTTTT.

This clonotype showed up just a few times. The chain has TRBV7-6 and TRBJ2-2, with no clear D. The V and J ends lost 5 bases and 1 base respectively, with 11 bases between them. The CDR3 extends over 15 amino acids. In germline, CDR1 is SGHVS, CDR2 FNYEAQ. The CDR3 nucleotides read TGTGCCAGCAGCCACCCCCCCCGGAACACCGGGGAGCTGTTTTTT. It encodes CASSHPPRNTGELFF.

The CDR3, as DNA: TGTGCCAGCAGCTTGAACAGGGCGACAGATACGCAGTATTTT. The encoded protein is CASSLNRATDTQYF. The chain uses TRBV11-2 and TRBJ2-3, with TRBD1 as a possible D gene (6 bases). The germline gives CDR1 SGHAT, CDR2 FQNNGV. The V gene lost 3 bases and the J gene lost 3 bases, with 10 bases spanning the gap. This CDR3 region has 14 residues. The full variable domain, its missing parts supplied by reference TRBV11-2 and TRBJ2-3, is EAGVAQSPRYKIIEKRQSVAFWCNPISGHATLYWYQQILGQGPKLLIQFQNNGVVDDSQLPKDRFSAERLKGVDSTLKIQPAKLEDSAVYLCASSLNRATDTQYFGPGTRLTVL.

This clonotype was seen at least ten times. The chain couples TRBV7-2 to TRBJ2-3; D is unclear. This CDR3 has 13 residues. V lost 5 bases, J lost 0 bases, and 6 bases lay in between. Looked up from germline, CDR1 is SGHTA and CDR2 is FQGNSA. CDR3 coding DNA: TGTGCCAGCAGCCGAACTAGCACAGATACGCAGTATTTT. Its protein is CASSRTSTDTQYF. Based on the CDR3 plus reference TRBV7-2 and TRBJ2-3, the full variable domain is GAGVSQSPSNKVTEKGKDVELRCDPISGHTALYWYRQSLGQGLEFLIYFQGNSAPDKSGLPSDRFSAERTGGSVSTLTIQRTQQEDSAVYLCASSRTSTDTQYFGPGTRLTVL.

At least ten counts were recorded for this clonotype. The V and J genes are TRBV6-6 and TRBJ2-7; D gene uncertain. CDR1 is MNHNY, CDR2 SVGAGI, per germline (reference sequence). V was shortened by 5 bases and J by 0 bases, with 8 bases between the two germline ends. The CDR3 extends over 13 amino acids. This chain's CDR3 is CASSPPPSYEQYF. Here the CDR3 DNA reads TGTGCCAGCAGTCCCCCCCCCTCCTACGAGCAGTACTTC.

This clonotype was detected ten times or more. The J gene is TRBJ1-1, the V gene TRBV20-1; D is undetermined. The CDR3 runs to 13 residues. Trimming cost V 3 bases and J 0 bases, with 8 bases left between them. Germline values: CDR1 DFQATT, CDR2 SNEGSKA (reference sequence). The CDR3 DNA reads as TGCAGTGCTAGCGAACAGCTGAACACTGAAGCTTTCTTT. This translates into CSASEQLNTEAFF.

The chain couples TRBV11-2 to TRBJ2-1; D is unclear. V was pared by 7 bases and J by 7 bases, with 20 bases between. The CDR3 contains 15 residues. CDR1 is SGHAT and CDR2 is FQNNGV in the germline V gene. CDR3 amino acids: CASIPAASRPNEQFF. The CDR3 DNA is TGTGCCAGCATCCCGGCGGCTAGTCGGCCAAATGAGCAGTTCTTC.

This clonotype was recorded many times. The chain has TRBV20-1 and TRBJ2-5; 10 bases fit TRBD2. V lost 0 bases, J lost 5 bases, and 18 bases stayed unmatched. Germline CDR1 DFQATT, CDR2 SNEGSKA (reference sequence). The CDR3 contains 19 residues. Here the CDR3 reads CSARDSIGLADFTMETQYF. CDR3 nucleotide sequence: TGCAGTGCTAGAGATTCTATCGGACTAGCGGACTTTACGATGGAGACCCAGTACTTC.

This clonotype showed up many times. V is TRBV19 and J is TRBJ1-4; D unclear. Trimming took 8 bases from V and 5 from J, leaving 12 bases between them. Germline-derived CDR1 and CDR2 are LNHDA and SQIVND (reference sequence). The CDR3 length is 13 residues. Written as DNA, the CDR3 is TGTGCCAGTGAGCGGGATAGGAATGAAAAACTGTTTTTT. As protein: CASERDRNEKLFF.

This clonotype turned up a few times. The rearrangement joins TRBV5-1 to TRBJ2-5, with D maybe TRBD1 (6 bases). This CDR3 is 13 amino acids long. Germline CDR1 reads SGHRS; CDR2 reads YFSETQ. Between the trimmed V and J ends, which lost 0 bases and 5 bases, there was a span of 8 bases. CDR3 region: CASSLGGLETQYF. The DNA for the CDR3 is TGCGCCAGCAGCTTGGGGGGGCTGGAGACCCAGTACTTC.

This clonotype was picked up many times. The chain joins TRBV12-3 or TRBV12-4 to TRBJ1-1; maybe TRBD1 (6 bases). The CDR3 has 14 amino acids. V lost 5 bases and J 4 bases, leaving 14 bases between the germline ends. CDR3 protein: CASSHEGGTTEAFF. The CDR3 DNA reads TGTGCCAGCAGTCACGAAGGGGGGACCACTGAAGCTTTCTTT.

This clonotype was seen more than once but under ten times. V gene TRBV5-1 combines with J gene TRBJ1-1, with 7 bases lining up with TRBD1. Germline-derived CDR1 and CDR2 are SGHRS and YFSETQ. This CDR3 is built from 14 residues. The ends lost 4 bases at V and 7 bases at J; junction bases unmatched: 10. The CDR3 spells CASSTQQGSGEAFF. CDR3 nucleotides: TGCGCCAGCAGCACCCAACAGGGGAGCGGTGAAGCTTTCTTT.

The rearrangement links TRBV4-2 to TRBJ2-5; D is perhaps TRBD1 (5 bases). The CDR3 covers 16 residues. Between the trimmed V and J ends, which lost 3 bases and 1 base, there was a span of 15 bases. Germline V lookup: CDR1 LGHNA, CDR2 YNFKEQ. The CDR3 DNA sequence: TGTGCCAGCAGCCATTACTCCGCCAGGGCCCAAGAGACCCAGTACTTC. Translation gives CASSHYSARAQETQYF.

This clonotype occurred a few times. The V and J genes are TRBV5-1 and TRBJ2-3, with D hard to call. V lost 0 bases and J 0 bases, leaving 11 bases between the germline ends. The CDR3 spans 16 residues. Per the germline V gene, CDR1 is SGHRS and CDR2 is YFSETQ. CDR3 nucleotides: TGCGCCAGCAGCTTGGGGCACGCTACTAGCACAGATACGCAGTATTTT. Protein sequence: CASSLGHATSTDTQYF.

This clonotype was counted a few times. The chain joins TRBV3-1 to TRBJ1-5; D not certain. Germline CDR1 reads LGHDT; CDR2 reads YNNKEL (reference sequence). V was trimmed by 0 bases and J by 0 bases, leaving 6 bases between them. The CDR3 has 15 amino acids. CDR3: CASSQEPYSNQPQHF. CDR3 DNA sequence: TGTGCCAGCAGCCAAGAGCCGTATAGCAATCAGCCCCAGCATTTT.

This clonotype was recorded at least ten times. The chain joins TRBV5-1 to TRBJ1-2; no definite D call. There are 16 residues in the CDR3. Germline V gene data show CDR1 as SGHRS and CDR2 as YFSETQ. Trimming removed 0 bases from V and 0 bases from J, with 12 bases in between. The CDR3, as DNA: TGCGCCAGCAGCTTGGTATCGGGAGGCGCTAACTATGGCTACACCTTC. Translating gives CASSLVSGGANYGYTF. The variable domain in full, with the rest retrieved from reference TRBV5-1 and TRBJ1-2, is KAGVTQTPRYLIKTRGQQVTLSCSPISGHRSVSWYQQTPGQGLQFLFEYFSETQRNKGNFPGRFSGRQFSNSRSEMNVSTLELGDSALYLCASSLVSGGANYGYTFGSGTRLTVV.

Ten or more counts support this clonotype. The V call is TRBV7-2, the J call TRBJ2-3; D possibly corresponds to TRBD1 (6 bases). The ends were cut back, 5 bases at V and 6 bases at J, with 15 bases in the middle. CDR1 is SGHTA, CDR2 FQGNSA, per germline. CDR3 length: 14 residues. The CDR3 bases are TGTGCCAGCAGCGCTCGACAGGTCTTGGATACGCAGTATTTT. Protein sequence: CASSARQVLDTQYF.

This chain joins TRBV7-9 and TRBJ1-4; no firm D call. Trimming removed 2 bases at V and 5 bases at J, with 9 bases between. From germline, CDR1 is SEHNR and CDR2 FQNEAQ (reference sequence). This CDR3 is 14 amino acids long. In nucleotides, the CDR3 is TGTGCCAGCAGCTTATACAGCGACAATGAAAAACTGTTTTTT. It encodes CASSLYSDNEKLFF.

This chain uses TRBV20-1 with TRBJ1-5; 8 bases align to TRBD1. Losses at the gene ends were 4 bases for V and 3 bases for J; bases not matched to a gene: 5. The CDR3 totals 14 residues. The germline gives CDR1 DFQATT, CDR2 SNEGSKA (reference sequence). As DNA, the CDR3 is TGCAGTGCTATGGACAGGGTTAACAATCAGCCCCAGCATTTT. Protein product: CSAMDRVNNQPQHF.

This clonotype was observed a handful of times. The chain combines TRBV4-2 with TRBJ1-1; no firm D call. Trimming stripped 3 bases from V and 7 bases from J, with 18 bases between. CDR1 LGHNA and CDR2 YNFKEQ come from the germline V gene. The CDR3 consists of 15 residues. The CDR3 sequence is CASSQAKDLYGEAFF. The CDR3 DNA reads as TGTGCCAGCAGCCAGGCCAAGGACCTCTACGGTGAAGCTTTCTTT.

The CDR3 reads CASSLMRVGTEAFF. The CDR3 DNA reads as TGTGCCAGCAGTTTAATGCGGGTTGGCACTGAAGCTTTCTTT. The V gene is TRBV12-3 or TRBV12-4, the J gene TRBJ1-1; D gene uncertain. V gave up 2 bases and J gave up 4 bases, with 11 bases separating them. The CDR3 is made up of 14 amino acids.

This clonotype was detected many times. The CDR3, as DNA: TGCAGCGTTGACCCAACGAACACCGGGGAGCTGTTTTTT. It is translated as CSVDPTNTGELFF. The V gene is TRBV29-1, the J gene TRBJ2-2, with D uncertain. This CDR3 spans 13 amino acids. Trimming took off 3 bases at V and 0 bases at J, with 5 bases between the two ends. Germline V gene data show CDR1 as SQVTM and CDR2 as ANQGSEA.

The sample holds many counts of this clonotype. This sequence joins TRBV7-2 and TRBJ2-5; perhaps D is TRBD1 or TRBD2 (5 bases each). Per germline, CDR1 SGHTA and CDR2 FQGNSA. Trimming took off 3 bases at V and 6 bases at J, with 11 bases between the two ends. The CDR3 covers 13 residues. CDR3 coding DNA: TGTGCCAGCAGCTTGAGGGGCGAAAAGACCCAGTACTTC. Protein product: CASSLRGEKTQYF.